The 25 T cell receptor beta chains presented below share a single source sample, sequenced in a study of patients and donors after allogeneic stem cell transplantation. TCRdb re-called the RT-PCR reads with MiXCR, one entry per CDR3 protein. Seen here are more than 150,000 distinct CDR3 sequences, roughly 40% observed once, and the top ten hold approximately 32%. Sequencing was performed on blood, either unsorted or a sorted T cell fraction (not recorded which). These TCRs come from a human donor who was either an allogeneic HSCT recipient or a stem cell or donor lymphocyte infusion donor (not recorded which). It is not recorded whose cells these are; they may come from a transplant donor.

V is TRBV7-9 and J is TRBJ1-1, with 8 bases lining up with TRBD1. Per germline, CDR1 SEHNR and CDR2 FQNEAQ (reference sequence). The CDR3 sequence is 12 residues long. The junction had 6 bases not matched to a gene; V was cut back by 4 bases and J by 11 bases. The CDR3 DNA sequence: TGTGCCAGCAGCTACCAGGGGGCTGGTGCTTTCTTT. Its protein is CASSYQGAGAFF.

The gene calls are TRBV12-3 or TRBV12-4 and TRBJ2-7; a possible D gene is TRBD1 (6 bases). The V gene lost 3 bases and the J gene lost 3 bases, with 15 bases spanning the gap. CDR3 length equals 15 residues. Here the CDR3 reads CASSLVNRALYEQYF. CDR3 coding DNA: TGTGCCAGCAGTTTGGTTAACAGGGCCCTCTACGAGCAGTACTTC.

This clonotype was seen a single time. V is TRBV5-1 and J is TRBJ1-2, with D unresolved. V was pared by 0 bases and J by 0 bases, with 9 bases between. Germline V gene sequence: CDR1 SGHRS, CDR2 YFSETQ. CDR3 length equals 15 residues. In DNA, the CDR3 is TGCGCCAGCAGCTTGGATCCGGCCTCTAACTATGGCTACACCTTC. It specifies CASSLDPASNYGYTF.

This chain connects TRBV4-1 to TRBJ2-7; D is perhaps TRBD1 or TRBD2 (5 bases each). The V and J ends lost 2 bases and 3 bases respectively, with 14 bases between them. This CDR3 contains 15 residues. Germline V gene lookup returns CDR1 MGHRA and CDR2 YSYEKL. The CDR3 loop is CASSQRGDTVYEQYF. DNA of the CDR3: TGCGCCAGCAGCCAAAGAGGGGATACTGTCTACGAGCAGTACTTC.

This rearrangement joins TRBV5-6 to TRBJ1-2; D unclear. Germline V lookup: CDR1 SGHDT, CDR2 YYEEEE. Trimming cost V 4 bases and J 1 base, with 11 bases left between them. The CDR3 is 14 amino acids. As DNA, the CDR3 is TGTGCCAGCAGCACCATCGGCCTTAACTATGGCTACACCTTC. The encoded protein is CASSTIGLNYGYTF.

The chain links TRBV21-1 to TRBJ1-2; the tabulated D call, TRBD1, remains unverified against the DNA. TRBV21-1 is reported as a pseudogene. There are 17 residues in the CDR3. CDR3 sequence: CASSKPGQGFPNYGYTF. The DNA for the CDR3 is TGTGCCAGCAGCAAACCGGGACAGGGGTTTCCTAACTATGGCTACACCTTC.

The CDR3 DNA sequence: TGTGCCAGCAGTTTTTCGGGACAGTTCTCGAATGAGCAGTTCTTC. Translating it yields CASSFSGQFSNEQFF. This chain connects TRBV28 to TRBJ2-1, with TRBD1 identical over 7 bases. Germline V gene lookup returns CDR1 MDHEN and CDR2 SYDVKM. With 3 bases clipped from V and 7 bases from J, the junction kept 9 bases outside the gene matches. CDR3 size: 15 residues.

The chain is built from TRBV9 and TRBJ2-6; the match to TRBD1 covers 8 bases. This CDR3 region has 19 residues. Germline values: CDR1 SGDLS, CDR2 YYNGEE. V was clipped by 3 bases and J by 0 bases; unmatched bases: 11. The CDR3 sequence is CASSANVRGRSSGANVLTF. The CDR3 nucleotides are TGTGCCAGCAGCGCCAACGTCAGGGGGCGAAGCTCTGGGGCCAACGTCCTGACTTTC.

This sequence joins TRBV20-1 and TRBJ1-6; no clear D. This CDR3 has 14 amino acids. Looked up from germline, CDR1 is DFQATT and CDR2 is SNEGSKA (reference sequence). V lost 2 bases, J lost 5 bases, and 10 bases lay in between. The CDR3, as DNA: TGCAGTGCTAGAACCGGGCCAGATAATTCACCCCTCCACTTT. This gives the protein CSARTGPDNSPLHF.

The chain is built from TRBV3-1 and TRBJ1-1; the D is unclear. V was pared by 1 base and J by 4 bases, with 10 bases between. The CDR3 is made up of 14 amino acids. CDR1 is LGHDT and CDR2 is YNNKEL in the germline V gene (reference sequence). The CDR3 sequence is CASSQVWNFTEAFF. DNA of the CDR3: TGTGCCAGCAGCCAAGTGTGGAATTTCACTGAAGCTTTCTTT. Using reference TRBV3-1 and TRBJ1-1 for the parts outside the CDR3, the full variable domain is DTAVSQTPKYLVTQMGNDKSIKCEQNLGHDTMYWYKQDSKKFLKIMFSYNNKELIINETVPNRFSPKSPDKAHLNLHINSLELGDSAVYFCASSQVWNFTEAFFGQGTRLTVV.

This clonotype was seen a few times. The chain links TRBV18 to TRBJ1-4, with 10 positions matching TRBD1. Germline CDR1 KGHSH, CDR2 LQKENI. The CDR3 is 15 residues long. Unmatched junction bases numbered 4, after V lost 3 bases and J lost 6 bases. The CDR3 is CASSPTGGEYEKLFF. DNA for the CDR3: TGTGCCAGCTCACCGACAGGGGGCGAGTATGAAAAACTGTTTTTT.

This clonotype appeared a few times. The gene calls are TRBV28 and TRBJ2-2; D may be TRBD2 (6 bases). Deletions cut 10 bases from V and 6 bases from J, with 18 bases between. CDR3 size: 14 residues. In germline, CDR1 is MDHEN, CDR2 SYDVKM. CDR3 protein: CAIVRGRDSGELFF. CDR3 nucleotides: TGTGCCATCGTTAGGGGACGGGACTCCGGGGAGCTGTTTTTT.

The chain uses TRBV7-8 and TRBJ2-6; TRBD2 matches at 13 bases. This CDR3 comprises 18 residues. Trimming at V came to 5 bases and at J to 4 bases, leaving 8 bases not matched to a gene. From germline, CDR1 is SGHVS and CDR2 FQNEAQ. The chain's CDR3 is CASSPGLAGVYGANVLTF. DNA for the CDR3: TGTGCCAGCAGCCCAGGACTAGCGGGAGTGTACGGGGCCAACGTCCTGACTTTC.

The CDR3 sequence is CSVEAGKDEQYF. CDR3 nucleotides: TGCAGCGTTGAGGCAGGGAAGGACGAGCAGTACTTC. The J gene is TRBJ2-7, the V gene TRBV29-1, with a possible D match to TRBD1 (5 bases). The germline V gene has CDR1 SQVTM and CDR2 ANQGSEA. V was trimmed by 3 bases and J by 5 bases, leaving 11 bases between them. The CDR3 runs to 12 residues.

The V call is TRBV14, the J call TRBJ2-7; D is perhaps TRBD2 (6 bases). Trimming pared 4 bases from V and 0 bases from J, leaving 16 bases between. The germline V gene has CDR1 SGHDN and CDR2 FVKESK. The CDR3 runs 16 residues. CDR3 amino acids: CASSRFGGDVSYEQYF. CDR3 sequence (DNA): TGTGCCAGCAGCCGTTTTGGAGGGGACGTCTCCTACGAGCAGTACTTC.

As DNA, the CDR3 is TGCGCCAGCAGCCAAGAGGGCCTAGCGGGAGGACGAGGGCAGTACTTC. Its translation: CASSQEGLAGGRGQYF. V usage is TRBV4-1 and J usage is TRBJ2-7; TRBD2 matches 11 bases. This CDR3 is built from 16 residues. The V gene's germline CDR1 is MGHRA and CDR2 YSYEKL. J gave up 9 bases and V 0 bases, and 10 bases lay outside the gene matches.

At least ten counts were recorded for this clonotype. The genes are TRBV12-3 or TRBV12-4 and TRBJ1-2; D is perhaps TRBD1 (6 bases). The germline V and J ends were trimmed by 6 bases and 1 base, with 15 bases remaining between them. There are 15 residues in the CDR3. The CDR3 protein is CASRRTAGINYGYTF. The CDR3 nucleotides are TGTGCCAGCAGGCGGACAGCCGGGATTAACTATGGCTACACCTTC.

V is TRBV20-1 and J is TRBJ2-2; 10 nucleotides line up with TRBD2. The CDR3 runs 14 residues. J lost 8 bases, V lost 0 bases, and 3 bases had no gene match. CDR1 and CDR2 (germline): DFQATT, SNEGSKA (reference sequence). The CDR3 spells CSARDLTSGGELFF. In DNA form, the CDR3 reads TGCAGTGCTAGAGATCTGACTAGCGGGGGGGAGCTGTTTTTT.

This clonotype showed up just a few times. The chain uses TRBV6-5 and TRBJ1-1, with a possible D match to TRBD1 (5 bases). Trimming took 7 bases from V and 3 from J, leaving 9 bases between them. The CDR3 has 12 residues. Germline V CDR1 and CDR2: MNHEY, SVGAGI. The chain's CDR3 is CASIDRDTEAFF. The CDR3, as DNA: TGTGCCAGCATCGACAGAGACACTGAAGCTTTCTTT.

The chain has TRBV21-1 and TRBJ1-1; the table's D call TRBD1 went unverified against the DNA. TRBV21-1 is assigned pseudogene status. CDR3 length equals 15 residues. CDR3 sequence reads: CASSRTTGLNTEAFF. CDR3 nucleotide sequence: TGTGCCAGCAGCAGGACGACAGGGTTGAACACTGAAGCTTTCTTT.

The genes are TRBV27 and TRBJ2-5; tentative D call: TRBD1 (6 bases). This CDR3 is 18 amino acids long. Germline V gives CDR1 MNHEY, CDR2 SMNVEV (reference sequence). V shed 1 base and J shed 1 base, with 19 bases lying between them. The CDR3 bases are TGTGCCAGCAGTTTATTTTTAGGGTATGGGACACCCCAAGAGACCCAGTACTTC. As protein: CASSLFLGYGTPQETQYF.

The chain joins TRBV28 to TRBJ1-1; D gene ambiguous. The CDR3 is 14 amino acids. Germline values: CDR1 MDHEN, CDR2 SYDVKM. Trimming shortened V by 8 bases and J by 1 base, and 14 bases separated the two germline ends. CDR3 protein: CASRHPPGNTEAFF. CDR3 DNA sequence: TGTGCCAGCCGCCACCCCCCGGGGAACACTGAAGCTTTCTTT.

The genes are TRBV4-2 and TRBJ1-2; 7 bases are shared with TRBD1. Germline V lookup: CDR1 LGHNA, CDR2 YNFKEQ. The V and J ends lost 0 bases and 0 bases, in that order; junction bases with no gene match: 4. The CDR3 length is 16 residues. This CDR3 reads CASSQEERGPNYGYTF. Here the CDR3 DNA reads TGTGCCAGCAGCCAAGAGGAGAGGGGGCCTAACTATGGCTACACCTTC.

This clonotype occurred a few times. The genes are TRBV7-2 and TRBJ1-1; D is possibly TRBD1 (5 bases). The CDR3 sequence is 14 residues long. Per the germline V gene, CDR1 is SGHTA and CDR2 is FQGNSA. With 1 base removed from V and 6 bases from J, the gap between germline ends came to 12 bases. CDR3 sequence (DNA): TGTGCCAGCAGCTTAGACCCCAGGGCCGCTGAAGCTTTCTTT. Its protein product is CASSLDPRAAEAFF. The complete variable domain, with remaining parts taken from reference TRBV7-2 and TRBJ1-1, reads GAGVSQSPSNKVTEKGKDVELRCDPISGHTALYWYRQSLGQGLEFLIYFQGNSAPDKSGLPSDRFSAERTGGSVSTLTIQRTQQEDSAVYLCASSLDPRAAEAFFGQGTRLTVV.

V gene TRBV6-5 combines with J gene TRBJ1-6; 10 bases match TRBD1. Trimming at V came to 3 bases and at J to 1 base, leaving 12 bases not matched to a gene. The length of the CDR3 is 20 residues. CDR1 is MNHEY, CDR2 SVGAGI, per germline. In DNA, the CDR3 is TGTGCCAGCAGTTATCAGCCGGGACAGGGGATGTGTTCCTATAATTCACCCCTCCACTTT. Its protein product is CASSYQPGQGMCSYNSPLHF.